These 26 T cell receptor beta chains were all obtained from the same sample, sequenced in a study of T-cell reconstitution after alpha-beta-depleted transplantation in children. TCRbeta library construction was performed incorporating unique molecular identifiers. TCRdb fed the PCR reads into MiXCR, producing one record per CDR3 protein. The sample holds 550,000 to 600,000 distinct CDR3 sequences, roughly 24% seen once. Sequenced material: PBMCs, mostly from graft donor cells, taken 360 days after TCRalphabeta/CD19-depleted stem cell transplant. These receptors were taken from a boy under two years old who had a stem cell transplant for acute myeloid leukemia, so the T cells may come from the graft donor.

This clonotype came up a few times. This chain uses TRBV20-1 with TRBJ2-7, with 12 bases lining up with TRBD2. V dropped 5 bases and J dropped 0; count of bases not matched to a gene: 8. This CDR3 is 16 amino acids long. CDR1 DFQATT and CDR2 SNEGSKA come from the germline V gene (reference sequence). The CDR3 loop is CSALRTSGVLSYEQYV. CDR3 nucleotides: TGCAGTGCTTTAAGGACTAGCGGGGTCCTCTCCTACGAGCAGTACGTC.

This clonotype was counted between two and nine times. V and J are TRBV12-3 or TRBV12-4 and TRBJ1-1; D might be TRBD1 (6 bases). Trimming cost V 5 bases and J 1 base, with 20 bases left between them. The CDR3 sequence is 17 residues long. The CDR3 loop reads CASSPSEGVEKNTEAFF. In DNA, the CDR3 is TGTGCCAGCAGTCCGAGCGAGGGGGTTGAAAAGAACACTGAAGCTTTCTTT.

This clonotype has a count of ten or more. This chain uses TRBV7-8 with TRBJ2-2; 12 nucleotides match TRBD2. J was trimmed by 5 bases and V by 0 bases; bases with no gene match: 4. CDR3 size: 17 residues. The V gene's germline CDR1 is SGHVS and CDR2 FQNEAQ. The CDR3 spells CASSLAGLAGRTGELFF. The CDR3 bases are TGTGCCAGCAGCTTAGCCGGACTAGCGGGGAGGACCGGGGAGCTGTTTTTT.

With regard to this clonotype: Germline and junction disagree at one end, which may indicate a read error. The V gene is TRBV12-3 or TRBV12-4, the J gene TRBJ2-4; D not resolved. This CDR3 is 17 amino acids long. This chain's CDR3 is CASGPAGPFLTKNIRYF. CDR3 DNA: TGTGCCAGCGGACCCGCCGGACCATTCTTAACCAAAAACATTCGGTACTTC.

The V call is TRBV7-2, the J call TRBJ2-2; the D gene is possibly TRBD1 (6 bases). Germline loops: CDR1 SGHTA, CDR2 FQGNSA. V was pared by 7 bases and J by 10 bases, with 22 bases between. The CDR3 runs to 15 residues. The CDR3 sequence: CASTLTDSHWAELFF. The CDR3 DNA follows: TGTGCCAGCACCCTAACGGACAGCCATTGGGCGGAGCTGTTTTTT. The variable domain in full, completed from reference TRBV7-2 and TRBJ2-2, reads GAGVSQSPSNKVTEKGKDVELRCDPISGHTALYWYRQSLGQGLEFLIYFQGNSAPDKSGLPSDRFSAERTGGSVSTLTIQRTQQEDSAVYLCASTLTDSHWAELFFGEGSRLTVL.

This clonotype came up many times. The chain links TRBV6-2 or TRBV6-3 to TRBJ1-6; no definite D call. V was cut by 3 bases and J by 9 bases, with 6 bases left in between. The CDR3 runs to 12 residues. Germline V CDR1 and CDR2: MNHEY, SVGEGT. The CDR3, as DNA: TGTGCCAGCAGTTATGTCGGTTCACCCCTCCACTTT. Protein sequence: CASSYVGSPLHF.

Only a few counts were recorded for this clonotype. The chain combines TRBV20-1 with TRBJ2-1; TRBD2 might be the D (7 bases). This CDR3 contains 20 residues. V lost 7 bases and J lost 0, with 31 bases in between. Germline V gives CDR1 DFQATT, CDR2 SNEGSKA (reference sequence). The CDR3 protein is CSVLEVGGGGRISSYNEQFF. In DNA form, the CDR3 reads TGCAGTGTGCTAGAGGTCGGAGGGGGGGGACGAATAAGCTCCTACAATGAGCAGTTCTTC.

The chain joins TRBV14 to TRBJ2-7; either TRBD1 or TRBD2 may supply D (5 bases each). The CDR3 length is 13 residues. The V end was cut by 5 bases, the J end by 1 base, with 9 bases between. Per the germline V gene, CDR1 is SGHDN and CDR2 is FVKESK. CDR3 sequence reads: CASSRDPSYEQYV. The CDR3 DNA is TGTGCCAGCAGCAGGGACCCTTCCTACGAGCAGTACGTC.

The chain links TRBV4-3 to TRBJ2-1; possible D gene TRBD2, 6 bases. This CDR3 region has 17 residues. Germline CDR1 and CDR2: LGHNA and YSLEER. Between the trimmed V and J ends, which lost 0 bases and 7 bases, there was a span of 19 bases. CDR3: CASSQDRSGGLWNEQFF. The CDR3 nucleotides are TGCGCCAGCAGCCAAGATCGTTCCGGGGGTTTGTGGAATGAGCAGTTCTTC.

This clonotype occurred many times. The chain recombines TRBV20-1 with TRBJ2-3; TRBD1 might be the D (5 bases). CDR1 and CDR2 (germline): DFQATT, SNEGSKA (reference sequence). Trimming pared 6 bases from V and 1 base from J, leaving 23 bases between. CDR3 size: 17 residues. This CDR3 is CSAEVRSGKVRTDTQYF. CDR3 sequence (DNA): TGCAGTGCCGAAGTTAGATCAGGGAAGGTTCGCACAGATACGCAGTATTTT.

The CDR3 is CASSFWLIYEQYV. DNA of the CDR3: TGTGCCAGCAGCTTTTGGCTCATCTACGAGCAGTACGTC. This rearrangement joins TRBV7-4 to TRBJ2-7; D is uncertain. The CDR3 length is 13 residues. The germline V gene encodes CDR1 SGHVT and CDR2 SQSDAQ. Trimming removed 3 bases from V and 3 bases from J, with 9 bases in between.

This clonotype was counted once. The V gene is TRBV9, the J gene TRBJ2-7; 12 nucleotides match TRBD1. The junction had 10 bases not matched to a gene; V was cut back by 4 bases and J by 5 bases. Per the germline V gene, CDR1 is SGDLS and CDR2 is YYNGEE. The length of the CDR3 is 16 residues. The CDR3 here is CASSKTAGTGGNEQYF. The CDR3 coding sequence is TGTGCCAGCAGCAAAACGGCCGGGACAGGGGGCAACGAGCAGTACTTC.

In its sample, this clonotype was seen a few times. This chain uses TRBV20-1 with TRBJ2-1; D is perhaps TRBD1 (6 bases). V gave up 0 bases and J gave up 6 bases, with 18 bases separating them. This CDR3 has 16 residues. Germline V gene data show CDR1 as DFQATT and CDR2 as SNEGSKA (reference sequence). The CDR3 nucleotides read TGCAGTGCTAGAGAATTCCGGCAGGGGTTGCGCAATGAGCAGTTCTTC. This encodes CSAREFRQGLRNEQFF.

The chain links TRBV11-2 to TRBJ2-2; D may match TRBD1 or TRBD2 (6 bases each). The CDR3 is made up of 14 amino acids. Trimming shortened V by 6 bases and J by 4 bases, and 12 bases separated the two germline ends. Germline V gene data show CDR1 as SGHAT and CDR2 as FQNNGV. The CDR3 nucleotides are TGTGCCAGCAGGCATGGAGGGGGCACCGGGGAGCTGTTTTTT. Translating gives CASRHGGGTGELFF.

In this sample, this clonotype turned up a few times. The CDR3, as DNA: TGTGCCAGCAGTTTATGGCCTAGCGGATCCTACGAGCAGTACGTC. Its protein is CASSLWPSGSYEQYV. The chain uses TRBV28 and TRBJ2-7; 7 nucleotides align to TRBD2. The CDR3 has 15 amino acids. The J segment lost 1 base and the V segment lost 0 bases, leaving 3 bases of the junction unmatched. Germline V gene lookup returns CDR1 MDHEN and CDR2 SYDVKM.

This clonotype appeared many times. J is TRBJ2-3 and V is TRBV7-8; 8 bases agree with TRBD2. The CDR3 runs to 19 residues. V was pared by 5 bases and J by 6 bases, with 22 bases of the junction left unmatched. Germline loops: CDR1 SGHVS, CDR2 FQNEAQ. The CDR3 nucleotides are TGTGCCAGCAGCCCCACTCGGGCCCCGGGACTAGTGAAAAAGGATACGCAGTATTTT. Its translation is CASSPTRAPGLVKKDTQYF.

This clonotype has only a few counts. V gene TRBV6-5 combines with J gene TRBJ2-3; D is perhaps TRBD1 (5 bases). The V and J ends lost 0 bases and 4 bases respectively, with 11 bases between them. The V gene's germline CDR1 is MNHEY and CDR2 SVGAGI. CDR3 length: 15 amino acids. DNA for the CDR3: TGTGCCAGCAGTTACTCCTACAGGCTGGCAGATACGCAGTATTTT. Translation gives CASSYSYRLADTQYF.

The genes are TRBV7-2 and TRBJ1-2, with a possible D match to TRBD1 (5 bases). The germline CDR1 and CDR2 sequences are SGHTA and FQGNSA. Trimming stripped 1 base from V and 6 bases from J, with 21 bases between. This CDR3 spans 17 amino acids. In nucleotides, the CDR3 is TGTGCCAGCAGCTTAGTAGGCGCCAGGGCGGGTAGCAATGGCTACACCTTC. It specifies CASSLVGARAGSNGYTF. The full variable domain, in which reference TRBV7-2 and TRBJ1-2 provide the parts outside the CDR3, is GAGVSQSPSNKVTEKGKDVELRCDPISGHTALYWYRQSLGQGLEFLIYFQGNSAPDKSGLPSDRFSAERTGGSVSTLTIQRTQQEDSAVYLCASSLVGARAGSNGYTFGSGTRLTVV.

This clonotype was found a few times. The chain is built from TRBV12-3 or TRBV12-4 and TRBJ1-2; D not resolved. The CDR3 is 14 residues long. Trimming shortened V by 6 bases and J by 0 bases, and 11 bases separated the two germline ends. This chain's CDR3 is CASRFLTSNYGYTF. In DNA, the CDR3 is TGTGCCAGCAGATTCTTGACATCTAACTATGGCTACACCTTC.

This sequence joins TRBV7-7 and TRBJ2-1; 9 bases fit TRBD1. V shed 3 bases, J shed 9 bases, and the junction held 6 bases outside the gene matches. The CDR3 loop spans 14 amino acids. Germline V lookup: CDR1 SSHAT, CDR2 FNYEAQ (reference sequence). This chain's CDR3 is CASSFIDRGSEQFF. The CDR3 bases are TGTGCCAGCAGCTTTATCGACAGGGGGAGTGAGCAGTTCTTC.

V usage is TRBV12-3 or TRBV12-4 and J usage is TRBJ1-2; D uncertain. Trimming took off 2 bases at V and 7 bases at J, with 20 bases between the two ends. The CDR3 spans 16 residues. Written as DNA, the CDR3 is TGTGCCAGCAGTTTAAGTCGGGCGGAAAGCCGGCGTGGCTACACCTTC. Its protein product is CASSLSRAESRRGYTF.

The table lists this clonotype with many counts. This rearrangement joins TRBV12-3 or TRBV12-4 to TRBJ2-5; D gene uncertain. The CDR3 totals 12 residues. V was shortened by 0 bases and J by 4 bases, with 3 bases between the two germline ends. CDR3 nucleotides: TGTGCCAGCAGTTTAGCCCCAGAGACCCAGTACTTC. Its protein is CASSLAPETQYF.

This sequence joins TRBV2 and TRBJ2-3; 12 nucleotides line up with TRBD2. Germline assignment: CDR1 SNHLY and CDR2 FYNNEI. J was trimmed by 2 bases and V by 10 bases; bases with no gene match: 7. The CDR3 totals 15 residues. CDR3: CANQLAGGFTDTQYF. The CDR3, as DNA: TGTGCCAACCAACTAGCGGGGGGCTTCACAGATACGCAGTATTTT.

This clonotype was seen ten or more times. V usage is TRBV20-1 and J usage is TRBJ2-3; 7 positions agree with TRBD1. The CDR3 is 15 residues long. CDR1 is DFQATT, CDR2 SNEGSKA, per germline (reference sequence). V trimming: 0 bases; J trimming: 3 bases; junction bases outside the gene matches: 6. Here the CDR3 reads CSARDPGQRTDTQYF. For the CDR3, the DNA is TGCAGTGCTAGAGATCCGGGACAGAGGACAGATACGCAGTATTTT.

This clonotype was seen many times. The chain is built from TRBV24-1 and TRBJ2-1; 7 bases map to TRBD2. Germline CDR1 KGHDR, CDR2 SFDVKD. The CDR3 is 16 amino acids. V lost 10 bases to trimming and J lost 1 base; unmatched junction nucleotides: 12. CDR3 in DNA: TGTGCCACGTACAAAAGCGGGACTCAGTCCTACAATGAGCAGTTCTTC. It yields the protein CATYKSGTQSYNEQFF.

The chain recombines TRBV20-1 with TRBJ1-2; unclear D gene. Looked up from germline, CDR1 is DFQATT and CDR2 is SNEGSKA (reference sequence). V lost 0 bases to trimming and J lost 4 bases, with 12 bases between them. The CDR3 totals 14 residues. The CDR3 bases are TGCAGTGCTAGAGATCCGCGACGGATCTATGGCTACACCTTC. Protein product: CSARDPRRIYGYTF.